One sample yielded the 32 T cell receptor beta chains listed below, sequenced in a study of T cell repertoires in cytomegalovirus infection. TCRdb analysed the reads with MiXCR anew, one entry per CDR3 protein. Altogether almost 300,000 distinct CDR3 sequences are present, 9.6% being singletons, with the ten largest covering less than 3%. The sample taken for sequencing was PBMCs. Source of these receptors: a human donor in good health (CMV status not recorded). Some clones in this sample may be carry-over from other donors' samples.

This clonotype was recorded at least ten times. V and J are TRBV7-2 and TRBJ2-2; D gene uncertain. Trimming took off 2 bases at V and 6 bases at J, with 10 bases between the two ends. The CDR3 consists of 14 residues. Germline values: CDR1 SGHTA, CDR2 FQGNSA. CDR3 protein: CASSLYVSPGELFF. Here the CDR3 DNA reads TGTGCCAGCAGCTTATACGTTAGTCCCGGGGAGCTGTTTTTT.

This clonotype was seen many times. J is TRBJ2-5 and V is TRBV28; D not certain. The germline V gene encodes CDR1 MDHEN and CDR2 SYDVKM. V was cut by 3 bases and J by 3 bases, with 14 bases left in between. The CDR3 is made up of 15 amino acids. For the CDR3, the DNA is TGTGCCAGCAGTTTCGCCAGTAATGCCGAAGAGACCCAGTACTTC. Its translation is CASSFASNAEETQYF.

A single count supports this clonotype. The rearrangement joins TRBV15 to TRBJ1-1; D is ambiguous. Germline V gene sequence: CDR1 LNHNV, CDR2 YYDKDF (reference sequence). This CDR3 comprises 14 residues. V lost 0 bases and J lost 1, with 6 bases in between. The chain's CDR3 is CATSREDENTEAFF. In nucleotides, the CDR3 is TGTGCCACCAGCAGAGAGGACGAGAACACTGAAGCTTTCTTT.

V and J are TRBV20-1 and TRBJ2-1; TRBD2 matches 8 bases. Germline CDR1 DFQATT, CDR2 SNEGSKA (reference sequence). The CDR3 runs 13 residues. The V segment lost 4 bases and the J segment 4 bases; nucleotides outside the gene matches: 3. CDR3 loop: CSANSGEYNEQFF. For the CDR3, the DNA is TGCAGTGCTAATAGCGGGGAGTACAATGAGCAGTTCTTC.

The chain recombines TRBV19 with TRBJ2-2; weak D call: TRBD2 (5 bases). V was pared by 6 bases and J by 6 bases, with 14 bases between. This CDR3 is 14 amino acids long. CDR1 and CDR2 (germline): LNHDA, SQIVND (reference sequence). CDR3 protein: CASSTRKGAGELFF. The CDR3, as DNA: TGTGCCAGTAGCACCAGGAAGGGAGCCGGGGAGCTGTTTTTT.

A note on this clonotype: The germline gene is not matched at one end of the junction; a read error may be the cause. This chain links TRBV9 with TRBJ1-1; 8 nucleotides align to TRBD1. There are 16 residues in the CDR3. The germline gives CDR1 SGDLS, CDR2 YYNGEE. In DNA, the CDR3 is TGTACCAGCAGCGCTCGGACAGGGACCATCCTAACTGAAGCTTTCTTT. It is translated as CTSSARTGTILTEAFF.

The chain links TRBV12-3 or TRBV12-4 to TRBJ2-2, with 8 positions matching TRBD1. After removal of 5 bases from V and 4 bases from J, the junction contained 9 bases not matched to a gene. The CDR3 covers 16 residues. The CDR3 loop reads CASSPPRTGPTGELFF. CDR3 in DNA: TGTGCCAGCAGTCCCCCCCGGACAGGGCCCACCGGGGAGCTGTTTTTT.

V usage is TRBV28 and J usage is TRBJ1-2; the match to TRBD1 covers 9 bases. From germline, CDR1 is MDHEN and CDR2 SYDVKM. V gave up 6 bases and J gave up 8 bases; unmatched junction bases: 10. The CDR3 is made up of 14 amino acids. The CDR3 sequence is CASRQFGTGRGYTF. The CDR3 bases are TGTGCCAGCAGACAGTTTGGGACAGGGCGAGGCTACACCTTC.

This clonotype came up a few times. The V call is TRBV20-1, the J call TRBJ2-5, with D uncertain. From germline, CDR1 is DFQATT and CDR2 SNEGSKA (reference sequence). The ends were cut back, 3 bases at V and 5 bases at J, with 13 bases in the middle. The CDR3 runs to 13 residues. The CDR3 DNA sequence: TGCAGTGCTAGCGCTGGACCCCTGGAGACCCAGTACTTC. Its protein product is CSASAGPLETQYF.

This clonotype has at least ten counts. J is TRBJ1-1 and V is TRBV12-3 or TRBV12-4; D remains unclear. V lost 2 bases and J lost 11, with 15 bases in between. The CDR3 is 13 amino acids. DNA for the CDR3: TGTGCCAGCAGTTTATTGGGCGCGTTCGGCGCTTTCTTT. Residues: CASSLLGAFGAFF.

The table lists this clonotype with many counts. The chain employs TRBV7-3 and TRBJ2-2, with 13 bases aligning to TRBD2. CDR3 length: 19 amino acids. Germline V gene sequence: CDR1 SGHTA, CDR2 FQGTGA. V lost 3 bases and J lost 2; bases outside the gene matches: 9. The CDR3 here is CASSFLTSGGAFNTGELFF. DNA for the CDR3: TGTGCCAGCAGCTTCCTAACTAGCGGGGGGGCCTTTAACACCGGGGAGCTGTTTTTT.

This clonotype showed up just a few times. J is TRBJ2-2 and V is TRBV20-1; D may be TRBD2 (7 bases). V was cut by 3 bases and J by 5 bases, with 13 bases left in between. Germline V gene data show CDR1 as DFQATT and CDR2 as SNEGSKA (reference sequence). The CDR3 extends over 14 amino acids. DNA of the CDR3: TGCAGTGCTAGGGCGGGGGCGGGGACCGGGGAGCTGTTTTTT. Its translation is CSARAGAGTGELFF.

This clonotype showed up many times. This chain uses TRBV4-2 with TRBJ1-4; D gene uncertain. V was shortened by 0 bases and J by 2 bases, with 13 bases between the two germline ends. CDR1 and CDR2 (germline): LGHNA, YNFKEQ. The CDR3 has 17 amino acids. The chain's CDR3 is CASSQDGPIRTNEKLFF. In DNA, the CDR3 is TGTGCCAGCAGCCAAGACGGCCCGATTCGGACTAATGAAAAACTGTTTTTT.

This clonotype has a count of ten or more. The chain recombines TRBV7-2 with TRBJ1-5; weak D call: TRBD1 (6 bases). Between the trimmed V and J ends, which lost 5 bases and 0 bases, there was a span of 11 bases. This CDR3 region has 15 residues. Per the germline V gene, CDR1 is SGHTA and CDR2 is FQGNSA. CDR3 loop: CASSQQGYSNQPQHF. For the CDR3, the DNA is TGTGCCAGCAGCCAACAGGGATATAGCAATCAGCCCCAGCATTTT.

V is TRBV7-9 and J is TRBJ2-1; D may be TRBD1 or TRBD2 (5 bases each). In germline, CDR1 is SEHNR, CDR2 FQNEAQ (reference sequence). The CDR3 runs to 12 residues. V was pared by 8 bases and J by 10 bases, with 15 bases between. The CDR3 coding sequence is TGTGCCAGCCGTTCCGGGGACCGGGAGCAGTTCTTC. Protein: CASRSGDREQFF. Full variable domain (outside the CDR3, taken from reference TRBV7-9 and TRBJ2-1): DTGVSQNPRHKITKRGQNVTFRCDPISEHNRLYWYRQTLGQGPEFLTYFQNEAQLEKSRLLSDRFSAERPKGSFSTLEIQRTEQGDSAMYLCASRSGDREQFFGPGTRLTVL.

This clonotype was counted ten times or more. The chain couples TRBV2 to TRBJ2-2; D gene uncertain. This CDR3 is built from 16 residues. V shed 0 bases and J shed 4 bases, with 12 bases lying between them. Germline V gene sequence: CDR1 SNHLY, CDR2 FYNNEI. The CDR3 DNA reads as TGTGCCAGCAGTGAAGCGCTTCGGGCTGTCACCGGGGAGCTGTTTTTT. Translating gives CASSEALRAVTGELFF.

The chain has TRBV20-1 and TRBJ1-5; D call uncertain. Germline assignment: CDR1 DFQATT and CDR2 SNEGSKA (reference sequence). The CDR3 sequence is 17 residues long. Trimming left V 0 bases short and J 1 base short, with 16 bases between. The CDR3 DNA sequence: TGCAGTGCTAGAGATCCCCTGACGGGGAGCAGCAATCAGCCCCAGCATTTT. Protein: CSARDPLTGSSNQPQHF.

V usage is TRBV20-1 and J usage is TRBJ1-4; D gene unclear. There are 15 residues in the CDR3. CDR1 is DFQATT, CDR2 SNEGSKA, per germline (reference sequence). The V gene lost 1 base and the J gene lost 7 bases, with 16 bases spanning the gap. The CDR3 sequence: CSARVSPAGGEKLFF. The CDR3, as DNA: TGCAGTGCTAGAGTTTCCCCGGCTGGTGGTGAAAAACTGTTTTTT.

This clonotype showed up many times. The chain couples TRBV12-3 or TRBV12-4 to TRBJ2-5; 7 bases are shared with TRBD1. This CDR3 has 15 amino acids. Trimming at V came to 4 bases and at J to 9 bases, leaving 14 bases not matched to a gene. The CDR3 region has the DNA TGTGCCAGCAGTTCTCCCGGGACAGCCTTTGGGGCCCAGTACTTC. It codes for CASSSPGTAFGAQYF.

This clonotype was seen many times. An end of the junction does not agree with germline; a read error may underlie this. The J gene is TRBJ2-7, the V gene TRBV12-3 or TRBV12-4; D could derive from TRBD1 or TRBD2 (5 bases each). This CDR3 is built from 12 residues. CDR3 sequence (DNA): TGTGCCAGCAGTCTGGACCTCCGCAGAGGGGACTTC. Translating it yields CASSLDLRRGDF.

This clonotype was recorded many times. This chain connects TRBV12-3 or TRBV12-4 to TRBJ2-2; TRBD1 matches 7 bases. J lost 4 bases, V lost 3 bases, and 2 bases had no gene match. The CDR3 contains 14 residues. The CDR3 loop is CASSFRGTTGELFF. The CDR3 nucleotides read TGTGCCAGCAGTTTCAGGGGGACCACCGGGGAGCTGTTTTTT.

This clonotype was detected ten times or more. This sequence joins TRBV29-1 and TRBJ1-1, with D maybe TRBD1 (5 bases). Trimming pared 5 bases from V and 1 base from J, leaving 11 bases between. Germline-derived CDR1 and CDR2 are SQVTM and ANQGSEA. This CDR3 has 13 residues. The CDR3, as DNA: TGCAGCGTTAGAGGGACTTCGAACACTGAAGCTTTCTTT. This codes for CSVRGTSNTEAFF.

The V and J genes are TRBV10-3 and TRBJ1-1, with D possibly TRBD1 on 5 matching bases. Trimming pared 10 bases from V and 1 base from J, leaving 13 bases between. This CDR3 region has 13 residues. Germline assignment: CDR1 ENHRY and CDR2 SYGVKD. CDR3 DNA: TGTGCCACGGGGAGGGGTACGAACACTGAAGCTTTCTTT. Its protein product is CATGRGTNTEAFF.

As DNA, the CDR3 is TGCAGTGCTAGCCGCCCCTCGAGGGGCACTGAAGCTTTCTTT. It translates to CSASRPSRGTEAFF. The chain is built from TRBV20-1 and TRBJ1-1; maybe TRBD1 (5 bases). This CDR3 has 14 residues. Germline-derived CDR1 and CDR2 are DFQATT and SNEGSKA (reference sequence). Trimming pared 3 bases from V and 4 bases from J, leaving 15 bases between.

This clonotype was seen many times. The V gene is TRBV7-2, the J gene TRBJ2-7, with 8 positions matching TRBD1. CDR3 length: 15 residues. V gave up 4 bases and J gave up 0 bases; unmatched junction bases: 5. Germline CDR1 reads SGHTA; CDR2 reads FQGNSA. Here the CDR3 reads CASSSTGTGSYEQYF. In nucleotides, the CDR3 is TGTGCCAGCAGCTCAACCGGGACAGGCTCCTACGAGCAGTACTTC.

The sample holds a few counts of this clonotype. The chain is built from TRBV29-1 and TRBJ1-1; TRBD1 matches 8 bases. In germline, CDR1 is SQVTM, CDR2 ANQGSEA. The CDR3 runs 14 residues. V lost 7 bases and J lost 2; bases outside the gene matches: 9. The CDR3 DNA reads as TGCAGCGCCTCCAGGGGGACAGGAAACACTGAAGCTTTCTTT. Protein: CSASRGTGNTEAFF.

This clonotype has at least ten counts. The chain couples TRBV9 to TRBJ2-5, with 8 bases matching TRBD2. Germline-derived CDR1 and CDR2 are SGDLS and YYNGEE. Trimming at V came to 2 bases and at J to 2 bases, leaving 5 bases not matched to a gene. The length of the CDR3 is 15 residues. For the CDR3, the DNA is TGTGCCAGCAGCGTCTTAGCGGGGTCACAAGAGACCCAGTACTTC. It specifies CASSVLAGSQETQYF.

This clonotype was found many times. At one end the junction does not follow the germline gene, possibly because of a read error. In DNA, the CDR3 is TGTGCCAGCACCAACATAATGGGACAGGGCATGATCTTC. It translates to CASTNIMGQGMIF. The genes are TRBV6-2 or TRBV6-3 and TRBJ2-1; 9 bases match TRBD1. Per the germline V gene, CDR1 is MNHEY and CDR2 is SVGEGT. This CDR3 spans 13 amino acids.

This clonotype occurred many times. The CDR3 nucleotides read TGTGCCAGTAGTATCGCCCTGGACGGACAAAACTATGGCTACACCTTC. Protein sequence: CASSIALDGQNYGYTF. The chain couples TRBV19 to TRBJ1-2, with a weak D call TRBD1 (5 bases). V lost 3 bases and J lost 2, with 16 bases in between. Germline CDR1 is LNHDA and CDR2 is SQIVND (reference sequence). The CDR3 is 16 amino acids. Looking up the rest from reference TRBV19 and TRBJ1-2 gives the full variable domain: DGGITQSPKYLFRKEGQNVTLSCEQNLNHDAMYWYRQDPGQGLRLIYYSQIVNDFQKGDIAEGYSVSREKKESFPLTVTSAQKNPTAFYLCASSIALDGQNYGYTFGSGTRLTVV.

This clonotype was counted ten times or more. The V and J genes are TRBV29-1 and TRBJ1-1; D ambiguous. Germline V gene lookup returns CDR1 SQVTM and CDR2 ANQGSEA. V was pared by 4 bases and J by 1 base, with 7 bases between. CDR3 length: 12 residues. The CDR3 spells CSVAPANTEAFF. The DNA for the CDR3 is TGCAGCGTTGCCCCCGCGAACACTGAAGCTTTCTTT. The full variable domain, rest sourced from reference TRBV29-1 and TRBJ1-1, is SAVISQKPSRDICQRGTSLTIQCQVDSQVTMMFWYRQQPGQSLTLIATANQGSEATYESGFVIDKFPISRPNLTFSTLTVSNMSPEDSSIYLCSVAPANTEAFFGQGTRLTVV.

The gene calls are TRBV28 and TRBJ1-4, with D tentatively TRBD1 (6 bases). The germline CDR1 and CDR2 sequences are MDHEN and SYDVKM. CDR3 length equals 17 residues. V was trimmed by 5 bases and J by 2 bases, leaving 18 bases between them. The CDR3 nucleotides are TGTGCCAGCAGTCGAGGACTTACTAGGGGGACTAATGAAAAACTGTTTTTT. Its translation: CASSRGLTRGTNEKLFF.

This clonotype was counted at least ten times. The chain uses TRBV7-8 and TRBJ2-2; D may be TRBD2 (7 bases). V lost 3 bases and J lost 4, with 15 bases in between. The CDR3 totals 16 residues. Germline assignment: CDR1 SGHVS and CDR2 FQNEAQ. DNA of the CDR3: TGTGCCAGCAGCTTTACAGGGTCGGGGGGCACCGGGGAGCTGTTTTTT. Protein sequence: CASSFTGSGGTGELFF.